What follows describes a single T cell receptor beta chain. Its antigen is unidentified. The CDR3 length is 14 residues. Trimming cost V 4 bases and J 3 bases; bases outside gene matches: 4. The germline CDR1 and CDR2 sequences are SGHKS and YYEKEE (reference sequence). The sample is drawn from a study of T cell responses to AZD1222 COVID-19 vaccine. Findings of the study overall: After two AZD1222 doses, spike-specific TCR breadth and depth rose versus day 0.

Only in-frame clones appear in the TCRdb table, and some are missing; sequencing was by immunoSEQ multiplex PCR. The table has just over 150,000 clones, 90% seen once. The TCR sequence derives from an adult who received the AZD1222 COVID-19 vaccine. The V and J genes are TRBV5-5 and TRBJ1-5; 7 bases map to TRBD1. The source material was peripheral blood, sampled 28 days after the second AZD1222 dose. The CDR3: CASSTGQNNQPQHF. The CDR3 nucleotides are TGTGCCAGCAGCACGGGACAGAACAATCAGCCCCAGCATTTT.